This T cell receptor (beta chain) was identified in a study of beta chain features in type 1 diabetes. General study findings and limits: Reduced insertions and increased deletions marked VDJ junctions in type 1 diabetes patients. A potential influence of HLA type upon TCRB rearrangement remained unresolved herein. Naive, central memory and Treg TCRB repertoires appeared more alike in patients than in healthy donors. A moderate, significant TCRB CDR3 shortening appeared in type 1 diabetes across four CD4+ subsets.

Sorting with CD45RO/CCR7/CD25/CD127/CD95/CD27 yielded naive, central memory, regulatory and stem-like memory CD4+ cells. The isolated RNA, all of it, was reverse transcribed, so expressed TCRB transcripts were what got sequenced. TCRdb keeps only in-frame clones here, not all; method: immunoSEQ multiplex PCR. Here the sample spans some 160,000 clones, around 8.6% being singletons. The sample holds a few counts of this clone. Its antigen remains unidentified. This TCR derives from a woman aged 18-29 years with type 1 diabetes. The source material was central memory CD4+ T cells from blood.

CDR3 region: CASSFLDRDSYEQYF. CDR3 DNA sequence: TGTGCCAGCAGTTTCCTGGACAGAGACTCCTACGAGCAGTACTTC. The J gene is TRBJ2-7, the V gene TRBV28, with D possibly being TRBD1 (6 bases). Germline V gene sequence: CDR1 MDHEN, CDR2 SYDVKM. The CDR3 totals 15 residues. Trimming cost V 3 bases and J 0 bases, with 12 bases left between them. Full variable domain (remainder filled in from reference TRBV28 and TRBJ2-7): DVKVTQSSRYLVKRTGEKVFLECVQDMDHENMFWYRQDPGLGLRLIYFSYDVKMKEKGDIPEGYSVSREKKERFSLILESASTNQTSMYLCASSFLDRDSYEQYFGPGTRLTVT.